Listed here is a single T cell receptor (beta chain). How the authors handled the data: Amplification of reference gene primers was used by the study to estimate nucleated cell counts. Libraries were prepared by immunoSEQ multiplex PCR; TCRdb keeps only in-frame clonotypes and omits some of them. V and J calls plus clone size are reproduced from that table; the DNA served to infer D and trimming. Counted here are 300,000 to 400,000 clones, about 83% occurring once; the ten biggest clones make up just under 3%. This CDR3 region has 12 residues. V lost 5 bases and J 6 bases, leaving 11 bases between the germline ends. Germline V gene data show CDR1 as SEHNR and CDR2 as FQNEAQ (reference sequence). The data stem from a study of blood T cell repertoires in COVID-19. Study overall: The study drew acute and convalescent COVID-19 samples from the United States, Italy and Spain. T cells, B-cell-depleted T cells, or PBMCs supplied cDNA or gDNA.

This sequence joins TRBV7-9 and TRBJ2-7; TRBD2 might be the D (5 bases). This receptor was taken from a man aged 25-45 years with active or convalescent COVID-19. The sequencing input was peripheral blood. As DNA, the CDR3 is TGTGCCAGCAGCCTACTAGGCGGCGAGCAGTACTTC. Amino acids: CASSLLGGEQYF.